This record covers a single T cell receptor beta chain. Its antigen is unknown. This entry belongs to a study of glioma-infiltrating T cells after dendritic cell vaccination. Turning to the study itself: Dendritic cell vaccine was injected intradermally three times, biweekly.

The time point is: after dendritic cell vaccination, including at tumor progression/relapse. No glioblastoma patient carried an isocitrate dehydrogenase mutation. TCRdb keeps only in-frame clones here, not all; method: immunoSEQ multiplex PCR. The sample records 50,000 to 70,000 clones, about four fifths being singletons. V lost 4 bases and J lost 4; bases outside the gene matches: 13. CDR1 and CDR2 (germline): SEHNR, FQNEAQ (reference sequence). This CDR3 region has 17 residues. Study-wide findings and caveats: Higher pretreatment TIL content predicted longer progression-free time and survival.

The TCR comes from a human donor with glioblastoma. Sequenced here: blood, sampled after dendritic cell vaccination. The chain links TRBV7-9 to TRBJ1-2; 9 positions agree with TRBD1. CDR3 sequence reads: CASSSPYRGRISYGYTF. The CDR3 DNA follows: TGTGCCAGCAGCTCCCCTTACAGGGGGCGGATTTCCTATGGCTACACCTTC.